Sequencing of this TCR beta chain was carried out in a study of blood T cell repertoires in COVID-19. Study summary: PBMCs, B-cell-depleted T cells, or T cells provided the cDNA or gDNA that made up the material.

Original handling: Reference gene primer amplification in the assay estimated nucleated cell counts. TCRdb's table, derived via immunoSEQ multiplex PCR, lists solely in-frame clones and lacks some. V and J calls and clone size are those listed in that table; D and trimming were worked out from the DNA. The sample holds about 220,000 clones, approximately 86% seen once. Germline V lookup: CDR1 LNHDA, CDR2 SQIVND (reference sequence). After removal of 3 bases from V and 6 bases from J, the junction contained 18 bases not matched to a gene. The CDR3 contains 19 residues. The TCR comes from a woman of 80 years or more with acute or convalescent COVID-19. The chain couples TRBV19 to TRBJ1-3; 9 nucleotides line up with TRBD1. The sample taken for sequencing was peripheral blood. The CDR3 sequence is CASSIGAPGQGHRKNTIYF. The CDR3 bases are TGTGCCAGTAGTATTGGAGCTCCGGGACAGGGACATCGGAAAAACACCATATATTTT. The whole variable domain, remainder taken from reference TRBV19 and TRBJ1-3, is DGGITQSPKYLFRKEGQNVTLSCEQNLNHDAMYWYRQDPGQGLRLIYYSQIVNDFQKGDIAEGYSVSREKKESFPLTVTSAQKNPTAFYLCASSIGAPGQGHRKNTIYFGEGSWLTVV.